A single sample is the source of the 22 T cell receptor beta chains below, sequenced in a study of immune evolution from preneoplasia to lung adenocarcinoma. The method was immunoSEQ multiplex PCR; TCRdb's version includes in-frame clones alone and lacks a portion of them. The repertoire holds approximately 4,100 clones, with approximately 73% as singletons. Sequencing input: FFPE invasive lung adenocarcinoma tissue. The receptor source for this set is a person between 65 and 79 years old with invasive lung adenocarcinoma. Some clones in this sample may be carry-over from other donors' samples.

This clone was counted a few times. The CDR3 reads CASSFQGPQSTDTQYF. CDR3 DNA sequence: TGTGCCAGCAGTTTTCAGGGTCCTCAAAGCACAGATACGCAGTATTTT. V is TRBV27 and J is TRBJ2-3, with a tentative D call TRBD1 (5 bases). Deletions cut 3 bases from V and 0 bases from J, with 13 bases between. Germline lookup yields CDR1 MNHEY and CDR2 SMNVEV (reference sequence). This CDR3 contains 16 residues.

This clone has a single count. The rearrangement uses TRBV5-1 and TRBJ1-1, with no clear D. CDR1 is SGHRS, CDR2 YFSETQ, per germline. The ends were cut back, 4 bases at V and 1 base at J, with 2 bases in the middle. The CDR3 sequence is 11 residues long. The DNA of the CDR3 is TGCGCCAGCAGCGAGAACACTGAAGCTTTCTTT. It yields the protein CASSENTEAFF.

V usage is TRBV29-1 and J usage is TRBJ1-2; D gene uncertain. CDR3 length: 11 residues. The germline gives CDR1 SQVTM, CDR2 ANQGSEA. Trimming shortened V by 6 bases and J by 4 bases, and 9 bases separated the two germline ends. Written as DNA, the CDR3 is TGCAGCGTCCGACAAGTCTATGGCTACACCTTC. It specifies CSVRQVYGYTF.

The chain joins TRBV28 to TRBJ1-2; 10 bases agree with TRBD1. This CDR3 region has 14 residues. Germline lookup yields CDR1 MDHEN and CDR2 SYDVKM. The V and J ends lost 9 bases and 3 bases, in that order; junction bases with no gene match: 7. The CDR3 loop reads CASIGTGAYYGYTF. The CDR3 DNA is TGTGCCAGTATTGGGACAGGGGCCTACTATGGCTACACCTTC.

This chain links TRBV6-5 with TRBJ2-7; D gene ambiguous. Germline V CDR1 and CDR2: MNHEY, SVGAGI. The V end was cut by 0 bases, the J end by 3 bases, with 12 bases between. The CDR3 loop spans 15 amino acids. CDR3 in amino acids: CASSYSTQRHYEQYF. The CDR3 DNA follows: TGTGCCAGCAGTTACTCAACTCAGCGTCACTACGAGCAGTACTTC.

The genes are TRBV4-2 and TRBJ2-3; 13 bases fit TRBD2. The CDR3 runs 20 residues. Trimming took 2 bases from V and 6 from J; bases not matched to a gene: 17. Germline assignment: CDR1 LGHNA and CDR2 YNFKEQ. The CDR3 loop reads CASSQFGGTDTSGRVDTQYF. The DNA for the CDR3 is TGTGCCAGCAGCCAATTTGGGGGAACGGACACTAGCGGGAGGGTGGATACGCAGTATTTT.

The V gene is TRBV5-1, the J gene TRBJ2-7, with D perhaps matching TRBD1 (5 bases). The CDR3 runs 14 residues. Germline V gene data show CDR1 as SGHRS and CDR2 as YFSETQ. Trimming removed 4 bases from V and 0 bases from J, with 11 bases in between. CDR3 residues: CASSITGYSYEQYF. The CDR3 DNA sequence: TGCGCCAGCAGCATCACAGGTTACTCCTACGAGCAGTACTTC.

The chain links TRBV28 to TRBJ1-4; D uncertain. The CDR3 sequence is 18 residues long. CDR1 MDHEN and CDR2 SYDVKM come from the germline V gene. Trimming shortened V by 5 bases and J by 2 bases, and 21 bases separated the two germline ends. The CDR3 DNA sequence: TGTGCCAGCAGTCCGAGTTTCCTCCCTCGGGCGACTAATGAAAAACTGTTTTTT. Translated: CASSPSFLPRATNEKLFF.

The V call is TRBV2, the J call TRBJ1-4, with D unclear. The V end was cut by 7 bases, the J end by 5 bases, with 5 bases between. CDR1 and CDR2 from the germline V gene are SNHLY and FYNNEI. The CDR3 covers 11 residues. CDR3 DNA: TGTGCCAGCAAGACAAATGAAAAACTGTTTTTT. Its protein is CASKTNEKLFF.

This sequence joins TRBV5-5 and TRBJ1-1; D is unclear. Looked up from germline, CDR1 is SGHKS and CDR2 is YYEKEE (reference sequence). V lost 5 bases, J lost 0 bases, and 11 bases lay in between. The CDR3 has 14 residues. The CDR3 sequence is CASSPRGLNTEAFF. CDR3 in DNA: TGTGCCAGCAGTCCCCGCGGGCTGAACACTGAAGCTTTCTTT.

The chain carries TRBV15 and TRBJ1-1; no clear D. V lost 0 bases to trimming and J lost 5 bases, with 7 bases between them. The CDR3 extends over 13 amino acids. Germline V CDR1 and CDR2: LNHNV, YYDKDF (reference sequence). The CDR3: CATSRDWLTEAFF. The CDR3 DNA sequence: TGTGCCACCAGCAGAGATTGGTTAACTGAAGCTTTCTTT. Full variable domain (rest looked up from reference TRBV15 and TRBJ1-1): DAMVIQNPRYQVTQFGKPVTLSCSQTLNHNVMYWYQQKSSQAPKLLFHYYDKDFNNEADTPDNFQSRRPNTSFCFLDIRSPGLGDTAMYLCATSRDWLTEAFFGQGTRLTVV.

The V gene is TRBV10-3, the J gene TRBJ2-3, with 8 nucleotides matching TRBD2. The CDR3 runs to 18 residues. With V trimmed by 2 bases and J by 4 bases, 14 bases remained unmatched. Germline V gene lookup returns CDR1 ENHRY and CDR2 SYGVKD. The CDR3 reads CAISEPAGSGGGADTQYF. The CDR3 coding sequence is TGTGCCATCAGTGAGCCGGCAGGGAGCGGGGGAGGGGCAGATACGCAGTATTTT.

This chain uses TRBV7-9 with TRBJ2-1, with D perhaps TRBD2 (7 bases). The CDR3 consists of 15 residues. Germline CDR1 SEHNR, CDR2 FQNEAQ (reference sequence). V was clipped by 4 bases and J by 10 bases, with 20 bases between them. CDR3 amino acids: CASSSRGEGLNEQFF. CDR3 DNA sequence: TGTGCCAGCAGCTCGAGGGGGGAGGGCCTAAACGAGCAGTTCTTC.

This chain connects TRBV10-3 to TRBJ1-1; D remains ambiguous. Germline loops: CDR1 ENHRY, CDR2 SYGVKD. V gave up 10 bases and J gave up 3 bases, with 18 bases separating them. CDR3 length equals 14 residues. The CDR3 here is CATLLDTVYTEAFF. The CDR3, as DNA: TGTGCCACCCTTTTAGACACCGTGTACACTGAAGCTTTCTTT.

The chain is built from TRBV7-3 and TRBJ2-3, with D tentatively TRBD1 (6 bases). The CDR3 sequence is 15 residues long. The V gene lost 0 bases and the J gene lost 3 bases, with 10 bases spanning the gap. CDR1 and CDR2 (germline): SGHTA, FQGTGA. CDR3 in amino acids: CASSLTSGETDTQYF. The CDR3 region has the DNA TGTGCCAGCAGCTTAACGTCAGGGGAAACAGATACGCAGTATTTT.

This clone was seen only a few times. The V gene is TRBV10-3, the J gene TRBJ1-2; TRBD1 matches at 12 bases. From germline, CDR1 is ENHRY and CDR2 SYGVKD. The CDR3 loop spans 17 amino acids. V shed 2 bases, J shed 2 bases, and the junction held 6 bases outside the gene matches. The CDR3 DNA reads TGTGCCATCAGTGAGCTCTCAGGGACAGGGGGCAACTATGGCTACACCTTC. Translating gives CAISELSGTGGNYGYTF.

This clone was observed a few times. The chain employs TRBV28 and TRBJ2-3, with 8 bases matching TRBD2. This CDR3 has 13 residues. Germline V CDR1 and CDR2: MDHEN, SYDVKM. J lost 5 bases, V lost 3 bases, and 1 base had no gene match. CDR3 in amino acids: CASSFLAGDTQYF. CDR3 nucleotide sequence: TGTGCCAGCAGTTTCCTAGCGGGAGATACGCAGTATTTT.

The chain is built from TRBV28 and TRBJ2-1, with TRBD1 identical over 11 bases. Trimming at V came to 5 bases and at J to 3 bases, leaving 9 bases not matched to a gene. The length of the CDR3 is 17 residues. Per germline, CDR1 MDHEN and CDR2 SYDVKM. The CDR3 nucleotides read TGTGCCAGCAGTGGGGAAGGACAGGGGGCCGACTACAATGAGCAGTTCTTC. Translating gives CASSGEGQGADYNEQFF.

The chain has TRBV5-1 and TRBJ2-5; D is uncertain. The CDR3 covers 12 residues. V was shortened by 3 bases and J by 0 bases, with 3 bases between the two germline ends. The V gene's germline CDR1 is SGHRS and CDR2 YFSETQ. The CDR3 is CASSYNQETQYF. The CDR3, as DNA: TGCGCCAGCAGCTATAACCAAGAGACCCAGTACTTC.

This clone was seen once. DNA of the CDR3: TGTGCCAGCAGCAAACCCAGCGGGAGGACCTACGAGCAGTACTTC. It encodes CASSKPSGRTYEQYF. This rearrangement joins TRBV21-1 to TRBJ2-7; the table's D call TRBD2 went unverified against the DNA. TRBV21-1 is listed as a pseudogene. The CDR3 covers 15 residues.

The DNA for the CDR3 is TGCGCCAGCAGCTTGGCCGGGGAGGGGGGTGCCCACGAGCAGTACTTC. This translates into CASSLAGEGGAHEQYF. The genes are TRBV5-1 and TRBJ2-7; D possibly corresponds to TRBD2 (7 bases). The V gene's germline CDR1 is SGHRS and CDR2 YFSETQ. Deletions cut 0 bases from V and 5 bases from J, with 18 bases between. The CDR3 runs 16 residues.

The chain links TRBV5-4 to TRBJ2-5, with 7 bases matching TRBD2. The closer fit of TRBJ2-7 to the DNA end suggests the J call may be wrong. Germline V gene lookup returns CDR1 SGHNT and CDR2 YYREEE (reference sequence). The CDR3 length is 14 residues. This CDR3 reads CASSPQGGEDEQYF. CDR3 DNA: TGTGCCAGCAGCCCCCAGGGAGGGGAGGACGAGCAGTACTTC.